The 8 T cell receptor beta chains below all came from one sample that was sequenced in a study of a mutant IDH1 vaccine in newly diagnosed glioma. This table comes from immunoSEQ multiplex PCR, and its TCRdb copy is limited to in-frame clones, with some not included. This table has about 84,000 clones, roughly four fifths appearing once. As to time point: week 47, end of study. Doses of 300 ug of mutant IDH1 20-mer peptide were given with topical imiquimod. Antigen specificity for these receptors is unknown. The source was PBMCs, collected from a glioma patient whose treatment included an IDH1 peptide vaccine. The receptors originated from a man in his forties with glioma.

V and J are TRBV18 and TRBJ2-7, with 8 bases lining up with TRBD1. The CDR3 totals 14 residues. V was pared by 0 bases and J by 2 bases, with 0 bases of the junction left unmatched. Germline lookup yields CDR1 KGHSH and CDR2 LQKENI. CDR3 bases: TGTGCCAGCTCACCACCGGGACAGGCCTACGAGCAGTACTTC. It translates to CASSPPGQAYEQYF.

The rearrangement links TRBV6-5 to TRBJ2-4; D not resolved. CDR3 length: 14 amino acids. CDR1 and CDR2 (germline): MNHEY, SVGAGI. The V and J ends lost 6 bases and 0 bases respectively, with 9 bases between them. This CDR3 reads CASSNTIAKNIQYF. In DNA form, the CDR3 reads TGTGCCAGCAGCAATACTATAGCCAAAAACATTCAGTACTTC.

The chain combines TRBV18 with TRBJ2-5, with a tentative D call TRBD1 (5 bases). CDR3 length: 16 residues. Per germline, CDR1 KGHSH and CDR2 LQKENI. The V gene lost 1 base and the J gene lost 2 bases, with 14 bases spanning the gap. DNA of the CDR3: TGTGCCAGCTCACCACTTCCCGCGGCAGGGCAAGAGACCCAGTACTTC. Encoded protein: CASSPLPAAGQETQYF.

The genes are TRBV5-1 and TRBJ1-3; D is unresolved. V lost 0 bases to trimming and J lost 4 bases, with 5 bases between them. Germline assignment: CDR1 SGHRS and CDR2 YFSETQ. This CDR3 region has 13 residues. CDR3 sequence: CASSLGAGNTIYF. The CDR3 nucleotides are TGCGCCAGCAGCTTGGGGGCCGGAAACACCATATATTTT.

CDR3 residues: CASSPGAGEYNEQFF. CDR3 bases: TGTGCCAGCAGCCCAGGGGCGGGGGAATACAATGAGCAGTTCTTC. The chain couples TRBV11-3 to TRBJ2-1, with D tentatively TRBD2 (7 bases). The germline CDR1 and CDR2 sequences are SGHNT and YENEEA. The V end was cut by 5 bases, the J end by 4 bases, with 15 bases between. The CDR3 spans 15 residues.

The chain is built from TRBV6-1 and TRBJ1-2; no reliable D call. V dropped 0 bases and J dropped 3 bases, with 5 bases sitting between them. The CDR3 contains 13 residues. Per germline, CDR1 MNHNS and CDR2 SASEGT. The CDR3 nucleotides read TGTGCCAGCAGTGAAGCTGCCGACTATGGCTACACCTTC. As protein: CASSEAADYGYTF.

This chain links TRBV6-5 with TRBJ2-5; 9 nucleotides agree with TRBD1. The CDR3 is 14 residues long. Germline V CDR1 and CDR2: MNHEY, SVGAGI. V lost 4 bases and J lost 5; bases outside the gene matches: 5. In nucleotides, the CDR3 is TGTGCCAGCAGTTCCGGGACAGGGAGGGAGACCCAGTACTTC. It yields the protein CASSSGTGRETQYF.

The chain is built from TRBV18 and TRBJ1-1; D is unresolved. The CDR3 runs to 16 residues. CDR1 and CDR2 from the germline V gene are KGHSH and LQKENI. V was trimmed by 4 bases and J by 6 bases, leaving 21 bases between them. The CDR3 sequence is CASSLQSTSGSSEAFF. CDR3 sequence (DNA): TGTGCCAGCTCACTTCAGAGTACATCGGGAAGCTCTGAAGCTTTCTTT.